This TCR beta chain was profiled in a study of Graves' ophthalmopathy and Graves' hyperthyroidism. RNA transcripts provided the template for amplifying TCR beta CDR3 regions. Scientists carried out first-round RT-PCR using HTBI primers and then a second-round multiplex PCR. Each CDR3 protein gets one entry after TCRdb re-called the multiplex PCR reads with MiXCR. The sample contains a few hundred thousand distinct CDR3 sequences, approximately 21% of which appear only once. Germline CDR1 is MRHNA and CDR2 is SNTAGT. V shed 2 bases and J shed 0 bases, with 2 bases lying between them. The CDR3 runs 14 residues.

Sequenced sample: peripheral blood. The receptor's source is a woman between 45 and 65 years old with Graves' ophthalmopathy. The chain employs TRBV6-4 and TRBJ2-6, with no clear D. CDR3 residues: CASSDTSGANVLTF. The CDR3, as DNA: TGTGCCAGCAGTGACACCTCTGGGGCCAACGTCCTGACTTTC.